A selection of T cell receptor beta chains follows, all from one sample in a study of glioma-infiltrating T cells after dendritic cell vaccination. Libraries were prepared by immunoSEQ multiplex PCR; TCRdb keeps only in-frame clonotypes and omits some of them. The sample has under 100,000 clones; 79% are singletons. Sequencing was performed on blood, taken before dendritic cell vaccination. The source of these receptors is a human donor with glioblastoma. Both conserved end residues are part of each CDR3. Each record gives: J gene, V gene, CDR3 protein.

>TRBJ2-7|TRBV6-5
CASSRQGRLEQYF
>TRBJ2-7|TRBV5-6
CASSLGRPGEQYF
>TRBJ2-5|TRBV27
CASSLGTSVAETQYF
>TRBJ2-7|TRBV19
CASSMALADYEQYF
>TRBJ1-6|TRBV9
CASSAGQDSSPLHF
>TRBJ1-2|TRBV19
CASSKEGQLRGYTF
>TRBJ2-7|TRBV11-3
CASSRGGYEQYF
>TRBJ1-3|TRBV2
CASKQDRETNTIYF
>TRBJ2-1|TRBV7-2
CASSFGLAGGIYNEQFF
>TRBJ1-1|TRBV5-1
CASSLAGGRNTEAFF
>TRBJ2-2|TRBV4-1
CASSQESDRRGELFF